This T cell receptor beta chain came from a study of blood T cell repertoires in COVID-19. Whole-study context: Sites in the United States, Italy and Spain provided acute and convalescent COVID-19 samples. PBMCs, B-cell-depleted T cells, or T cells were the source of the cDNA or gDNA that made up the material.

Only in-frame clones appear in the TCRdb table, and some are missing; sequencing was by immunoSEQ multiplex PCR. The sample shows under 400,000 clones, more than 70% of them seen only once. This clone has only a few counts. There are 15 residues in the CDR3. With 2 bases removed from V and 13 bases from J, the gap between germline ends came to 21 bases. Germline CDR1 reads MGHRA; CDR2 reads YSYEKL. This clonotype was sampled from a woman aged 55-69 years with COVID-19, enrolled during active disease. Specimen: peripheral blood. The rearrangement joins TRBV4-1 to TRBJ2-1; D gene ambiguous. The CDR3 DNA reads as TGCGCCAGCAGCCAACTGCGCCTACCGGGTATTGAACAGTTCTTC. Its translation is CASSQLRLPGIEQFF.